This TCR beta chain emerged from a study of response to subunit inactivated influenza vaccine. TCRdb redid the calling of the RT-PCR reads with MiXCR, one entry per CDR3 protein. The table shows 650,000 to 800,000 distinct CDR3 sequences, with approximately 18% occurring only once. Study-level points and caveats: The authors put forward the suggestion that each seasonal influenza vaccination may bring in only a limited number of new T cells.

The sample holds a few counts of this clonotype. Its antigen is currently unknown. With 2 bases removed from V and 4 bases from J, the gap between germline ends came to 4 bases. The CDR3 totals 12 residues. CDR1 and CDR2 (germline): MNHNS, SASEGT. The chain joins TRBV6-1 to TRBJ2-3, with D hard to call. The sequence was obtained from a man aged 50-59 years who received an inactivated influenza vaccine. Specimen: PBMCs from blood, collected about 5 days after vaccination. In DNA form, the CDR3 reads TGTGCCAGCAGTGAACGCCCAGATACGCAGTATTTT. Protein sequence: CASSERPDTQYF.